Here is one T cell receptor (beta chain) with its context. This clonotype has more than one count but fewer than ten. No cognate antigen has been identified for it. No per-base quality is available; no much larger clone lies one base away. This record belongs to a study of T cells in Graves' hyperthyroidism and ophthalmopathy (dated by TCRdb to about 2019). In the study overall: Peripheral blood samples were taken at the time of initial diagnosis, prior to any treatment. Whether ophthalmopathy could be predicted prospectively was tested in an independent validation cohort made up of under 20 hyperthyroidism patients plus 17 patients who later progressed to ophthalmopathy. Once sampling was done, hyperthyroidism patients were given methimazole at a starting dose of 30 mg daily, whereas ophthalmopathy patients were given high-dose intravenous methylprednisolone. The study also compared thyroid tissue and blood T-cell repertoires from about 6 Graves' hyperthyroidism patients. The 95 to 100 discovery patients were divided at random into training and test sets in a 7:3 ratio. To identify TCR V-J signatures that set the groups apart, the researchers used a discovery cohort of more than 95 patients, made up of about 44 with Graves' ophthalmopathy and about 59 with stable Graves' hyperthyroidism. The paper reports TCR Vbeta CDR3 sequencing of more than 120 peripheral blood samples: around 45 ophthalmopathy, 70 to 85 hyperthyroidism and around 17 progressor patients. Results the study describes overall, beyond this receptor: Blood samples also contained most of the expanded thyroid clonotypes (frequency above 0.001), which suggests that blood repertoires may reflect thyroid immune responses. Ophthalmopathy was separated from stable hyperthyroidism by a 13 V-J signature model, with approximately 89% sensitivity and 81% to 83% specificity obtained in cross-validation and 80%/75% obtained in testing. In validation, progression to ophthalmopathy was predicted by the model with around 71% sensitivity and 72.22% specificity, a median of approximately 6.5 months before onset. No statistical method was used to set the sample size in advance, and investigators knew the group allocation.

TCR beta CDR3 regions were amplified from RNA transcripts. For the first round of RT-PCR on the TCR CDR3, the HTBI primer set was used together with the Qiagen OneStep RT-PCR kit. Libraries were constructed in a second round of multiplex PCR, after which size selection and purification were performed. The libraries were sequenced on an Illumina HiSeq2000 using paired-end 100 bp reads. In the paper's pipeline: SOAPnuke was used to process the raw data, with reads discarded if the reads contained adapters or uncalled bases, had a mean Phred below 15, or lacked an exact constant-primer or identifier match. High-quality paired reads were merged using COPE v1.2.5, and each unique nucleotide sequence was defined as a clonotype. MiTCR v1.1 was used to align clonotypes to the IMGT TRBV, TRBD and TRBJ reference segments. The analysis was restricted to V-J combinations with a frequency above 0.0001, which together covered around 99% of the repertoires. The TCS score was defined as the ratio of F50 (clonal expansion) to E x V (chaos), calculated using BLOSUM62-based TCRdist between CDR3 peptides within each V-J. Welch's t-statistics and random forest reduced 500 to 650 V-J features to 13, which were used in a naive Bayes classifier (R e1071). TCRdb reran the public reads through fastp at Q25 and MiXCR, keeping productive beta chains. Under each unique CDR3 protein, matching rows form one entry showing the most common genes and DNA. These V and J calls originate from TCRdb's pipeline instead of the authors' own analysis. For this sample there are approximately 740,000 distinct CDR3 sequences; 13% to 15% appear just once. The ten largest clonotypes hold roughly 10% of the sample.

Stable Graves' hyperthyroidism was defined as the absence of progression to ophthalmopathy over 18 months of follow-up. Hyperthyroidism patients were newly diagnosed, had a disease duration of under 2 months, and were aged 18 to 65 years. Patients with uncontrolled infections, other autoimmune diseases, pregnancy or lactation were excluded. Diagnoses were based on clinical symptoms, serum thyroxine and TRAb, thyroid ultrasound and orbital computed tomography. Ficoll-Paque density gradient centrifugation was used to isolate PBMCs from around 9.1 ml of fresh peripheral blood. Trizol reagent was used to extract total RNA, and RNA quality was then checked on an Agilent 2100 Bioanalyzer. This clonotype was sampled from a woman between 18 and 29 years old with Graves' hyperthyroidism. The sample was blood.

CDR3 reads: CASSQEGRYQETQYF. In nucleotides, the sequence is TGTGCCAGCAGCCAAGAAGGCAGGTACCAAGAGACCCAGTACTTC. The chain employs TRBV4-2 and TRBJ2-5; the D gene identity is not certain. Spanning cysteine to phenylalanine, the CDR3 consists of 15 amino acids. Only the CDR3 DNA is retained, 45 bases long and in frame from the first base. Cut back by 0 bases and 0 bases, the V and J ends lie 8 bases apart. CDR1 is given as LGHNA and CDR2 as YNFKEQ, both from the germline V gene.